The 29 T cell receptor beta chains in this list originate from one sample, sequenced in a study of T cells in Graves' hyperthyroidism and ophthalmopathy (dated by TCRdb to between 2018 and 2021). Library construction relied on multiplex PCR. Sequencing took place on an Illumina HiSeq 2000. The TCR beta CDR3 regions were amplified from RNA transcripts. The TCR CDR3 was subjected to a first round of RT-PCR using the HTBI primer set and the Qiagen OneStep RT-PCR kit. TCRdb handled the public reads itself, with Q25 trimming in fastp and clone calling in MiXCR, and kept productive beta chains. A single entry per CDR3 protein holds the most common genes and DNA from its merged rows. The sample records roughly 420,000 distinct CDR3 sequences, 15% to 18% of which are singletons. Almost 8% of the sample is in the top ten clones. The source material was blood. The origin of the receptors is a woman between 18 and 29 years old with Graves' hyperthyroidism.

This clonotype was counted ten times or more. The V and J genes are TRBV12-3 or TRBV12-4 and TRBJ1-2; 7 nucleotides align to TRBD1. The CDR3 sequence is 15 residues long. The trim removed 6 bases at V and 4 bases at J, leaving 11 bases unmatched. CDR3 amino acids: CASSLRIQGIYGYTF. The CDR3 coding sequence is TGTGCCAGCAGCCTGAGGATACAGGGGATCTATGGCTACACCTTC.

This clonotype was picked up many times. This chain joins TRBV7-2 and TRBJ2-5, with D tentatively TRBD1 or TRBD2 (5 bases each). The length of the CDR3 is 15 residues. Germline CDR1 SGHTA, CDR2 FQGNSA. Trimming left V 6 bases short and J 9 bases short, with 23 bases between. CDR3 coding DNA: TGTGCCAGCAGACAAAGATCCGGGACCCCTCGCCCCCAGTACTTC. Protein: CASRQRSGTPRPQYF.

This clonotype has at least ten counts. V usage is TRBV28 and J usage is TRBJ2-7; 9 nucleotides agree with TRBD2. Germline assignment: CDR1 MDHEN and CDR2 SYDVKM. V shed 6 bases and J 6 bases; nucleotides not matched to a gene: 6. This CDR3 comprises 13 residues. DNA for the CDR3: TGTGCCAGCAGGCGGGAGGGCCTTCGCGAGCAGTACTTC. As protein: CASRREGLREQYF.

This clonotype was picked up many times. Sequence at one end of the junction differs from germline and may be a read error. The chain employs TRBV5-1 and TRBJ2-2; D may be TRBD2 (6 bases). Germline loops: CDR1 SGHRS, CDR2 YFSETQ. The CDR3 has 13 residues. The chain's CDR3 is CASSLGGPGELFF. CDR3 nucleotide sequence: TGTGCCAGCAGCTTAGGAGGGCCCGGGGAGCTGTTTTTT.

This clonotype appeared a few times. J is TRBJ1-2 and V is TRBV7-9; perhaps TRBD1 as D (6 bases). V was pared by 8 bases and J by 2 bases, with 18 bases between. Germline V gives CDR1 SEHNR, CDR2 FQNEAQ (reference sequence). The CDR3 consists of 15 residues. The CDR3 loop reads CASFGEGGRNYGYTF. The DNA for the CDR3 is TGTGCCAGCTTCGGGGAGGGGGGGCGCAACTATGGCTACACCTTC.

This clonotype was counted at least ten times. The chain uses TRBV6-5 and TRBJ2-7, with D tentatively TRBD2 (5 bases). Germline CDR1 is MNHEY and CDR2 is SVGAGI. Trimming shortened V by 2 bases and J by 2 bases, and 10 bases separated the two germline ends. There are 14 residues in the CDR3. The DNA for the CDR3 is TGTGCCAGCAGTTACCTAAGGGAGCCCTACGAGCAGTACTTC. Its translation is CASSYLREPYEQYF.

J is TRBJ1-1 and V is TRBV18, with a possible D match to TRBD1 (5 bases). CDR3 size: 16 residues. Trimming removed 2 bases from V and 2 bases from J, with 15 bases in between. Germline CDR1 reads KGHSH; CDR2 reads LQKENI. The CDR3 reads CASSPERGVANTEAFF. CDR3 nucleotide sequence: TGTGCCAGCTCACCAGAGAGAGGGGTGGCAAACACTGAAGCTTTCTTT.

This clonotype has only a few counts. The genes are TRBV19 and TRBJ2-1; 10 bases map to TRBD1. The CDR3 is 15 amino acids. Trimming cost V 7 bases and J 2 bases; bases outside gene matches: 5. From germline, CDR1 is LNHDA and CDR2 SQIVND (reference sequence). In DNA, the CDR3 is TGTGCCAGTAACCTCGGACAGGGGGCCTACAATGAGCAGTTCTTC. This sequence encodes CASNLGQGAYNEQFF.

This clonotype was recorded many times. J is TRBJ2-1 and V is TRBV28; TRBD2 might be the D (6 bases). The V gene's germline CDR1 is MDHEN and CDR2 SYDVKM. CDR3 size: 11 residues. Deletions cut 11 bases from V and 3 bases from J, with 8 bases between. The CDR3 sequence is CARRVYNEQFF. As DNA, the CDR3 is TGTGCCCGGAGGGTCTACAATGAGCAGTTCTTC.

There are many counts of this clonotype. The J gene is TRBJ1-2, the V gene TRBV15; no definite D call. The V end was cut by 0 bases, the J end by 4 bases, with 6 bases between. Germline loops: CDR1 LNHNV, CDR2 YYDKDF (reference sequence). CDR3 size: 13 residues. The CDR3 nucleotides are TGTGCCACCAGCAGAGATCGGGTCTATGGCTACACCTTC. Its protein is CATSRDRVYGYTF.

This clonotype has at least ten counts. V is TRBV6-2 or TRBV6-3 and J is TRBJ2-3; TRBD2 matches 7 bases. Per germline, CDR1 MNHEY and CDR2 SVGEGT. The CDR3 loop spans 18 amino acids. V shed 0 bases, J shed 1 base, and the junction held 10 bases outside the gene matches. In DNA form, the CDR3 reads TGTGCCAGCAGTTACTCGATGGTGGTAACTAGCGGCACAGATACGCAGTATTTT. Translation gives CASSYSMVVTSGTDTQYF.

This clonotype has ten or more counts. A read error may account for a junction end that differs from germline. This sequence joins TRBV27 and TRBJ2-7; D unclear. This CDR3 has 13 amino acids. CDR1 and CDR2 (germline): MNHEY, SMNVEV (reference sequence). The CDR3 is CASGLSPGHEQYF. The CDR3 nucleotides are TGTGCCAGCGGTTTGAGCCCCGGGCACGAGCAGTACTTC.

This clonotype was found many times. V and J are TRBV18 and TRBJ1-5; D is uncertain. The CDR3 is 13 amino acids. Germline CDR1 KGHSH, CDR2 LQKENI. Trimming took 3 bases from V and 9 from J, leaving 12 bases between them. CDR3: CASSPPSPGPQHF. The CDR3 nucleotides read TGTGCCAGCTCACCTCCCAGCCCGGGGCCCCAGCATTTT. Together with reference TRBV18 and TRBJ1-5, the CDR3 gives the full variable domain: NAGVMQNPRHLVRRRGQEARLRCSPMKGHSHVYWYRQLPEEGLKFMVYLQKENIIDESGMPKERFSAEFPKEGPSILRIQQVVRGDSAAYFCASSPPSPGPQHFGDGTRLSIL.

The chain links TRBV30 to TRBJ1-2, with TRBD1 matching 9 bases. In germline, CDR1 is GTSNPN, CDR2 SVGIG (reference sequence). The length of the CDR3 is 15 residues. After removal of 4 bases from V and 3 bases from J, the junction contained 9 bases not matched to a gene. CDR3: CAWNPWDRVDYGYTF. CDR3 coding DNA: TGTGCCTGGAACCCCTGGGACAGGGTAGACTATGGCTACACCTTC.

This clonotype has at least ten counts. The rearrangement links TRBV28 to TRBJ2-1; TRBD2 matches 13 bases. The CDR3 consists of 16 residues. With V trimmed by 6 bases and J by 5 bases, 7 bases remained unmatched. Germline loops: CDR1 MDHEN, CDR2 SYDVKM. In DNA form, the CDR3 reads TGTGCCAGCAGCTCTTCACTAGCGGGGGGGCACAATGAGCAGTTCTTC. It yields the protein CASSSSLAGGHNEQFF.

The chain joins TRBV9 to TRBJ1-5, with no clear D. The CDR3 covers 15 residues. V lost 0 bases, J lost 1 base, and 8 bases lay in between. CDR1 and CDR2 from the germline V gene are SGDLS and YYNGEE. The CDR3 loop reads CASSVDGVSNQPQHF. The CDR3 DNA reads as TGTGCCAGCAGCGTAGATGGGGTCAGCAATCAGCCCCAGCATTTT. Filled out from reference TRBV9 and TRBJ1-5, the complete variable domain reads DSGVTQTPKHLITATGQRVTLRCSPRSGDLSVYWYQQSLDQGLQFLIQYYNGEERAKGNILERFSAQQFPDLHSELNLSSLELGDSALYFCASSVDGVSNQPQHFGDGTRLSIL.

This clonotype was seen repeatedly, ten times or more. The CDR3 nucleotides read TGTGCTAGTGGTCACACCTACGAGCAGTACTTC. It encodes CASGHTYEQYF. V usage is TRBV12-5 and J usage is TRBJ2-7; D not resolved. CDR1 is LGHNT, CDR2 FRNRAP, per germline. V was pared by 5 bases and J by 2 bases, with 4 bases between. The CDR3 covers 11 residues.

The sample holds many counts of this clonotype. The chain has TRBV11-2 and TRBJ1-1, with a weak D call TRBD1 (5 bases). V shed 5 bases and J shed 1 base, with 11 bases lying between them. Germline V gives CDR1 SGHAT, CDR2 FQNNGV. This CDR3 has 14 amino acids. DNA of the CDR3: TGTGCCAGCAGCCCGGGACTTGAGAACACTGAAGCTTTCTTT. It translates to CASSPGLENTEAFF.

Only one count was recorded for this clonotype. The chain uses TRBV11-2 and TRBJ2-1; 8 nucleotides line up with TRBD2. This CDR3 is 15 amino acids long. The V segment lost 1 base and the J segment 9 bases; nucleotides outside the gene matches: 8. Germline CDR1 is SGHAT and CDR2 is FQNNGV. This chain's CDR3 is CASSLAPGGQVEQFF. CDR3 coding DNA: TGTGCCAGCAGCTTAGCCCCGGGGGGGCAGGTTGAGCAGTTCTTC.

In regard to this clonotype: This may stem from a read error, because a much larger clone lies one nucleotide away. The chain is built from TRBV27 and TRBJ2-7; no firm D call. This CDR3 has 16 residues. CDR1 MNHEY and CDR2 SMNVEV come from the germline V gene (reference sequence). V was trimmed by 6 bases and J by 3 bases, leaving 21 bases between them. CDR3 nucleotides: TGTGCCAGCAGAATGACCCTCCGGAGACGACTCTACGAGCAGTACTTC. Protein: CASRMTLRRRLYEQYF.

This clonotype was counted ten times or more. J is TRBJ2-4 and V is TRBV7-3, with a tentative D call TRBD1 (6 bases). The CDR3 covers 15 residues. Trimming took 0 bases from V and 6 from J, leaving 12 bases between them. CDR1 and CDR2 (germline): SGHTA, FQGTGA. The CDR3 reads CASSLTGTRGNIQYF. The CDR3 region has the DNA TGTGCCAGCAGCTTAACCGGGACCAGGGGAAACATTCAGTACTTC.

This clonotype was counted between two and nine times. The CDR3 protein is CASSMGTTPDTQYF. The CDR3 DNA is TGTGCCAGTAGTATGGGGACTACCCCAGATACGCAGTATTTT. V usage is TRBV19 and J usage is TRBJ2-3, with TRBD2 matching 7 bases. CDR3 length equals 14 residues. The ends lost 3 bases at V and 4 bases at J; junction bases unmatched: 4. CDR1 is LNHDA, CDR2 SQIVND, per germline (reference sequence).

This clonotype was seen ten or more times. The chain links TRBV27 to TRBJ2-7, with no clear D. The CDR3 is 13 residues long. Germline CDR1 is MNHEY and CDR2 is SMNVEV (reference sequence). Between the trimmed V and J ends, which lost 2 bases and 5 bases, there was a span of 10 bases. The CDR3 bases are TGTGCCAGCAGTTTAAGGCAGGAGAACGAGCAGTACTTC. Protein sequence: CASSLRQENEQYF.

This clonotype was observed at least ten times. This chain connects TRBV3-1 to TRBJ1-4; D remains ambiguous. V lost 3 bases and J 3 bases, leaving 11 bases between the germline ends. Germline CDR1 LGHDT, CDR2 YNNKEL (reference sequence). This CDR3 region has 15 residues. The CDR3 loop is CASSHISRSNEKLFF. The CDR3 nucleotides are TGTGCCAGCAGCCACATCTCGCGGTCTAATGAAAAACTGTTTTTT.

V is TRBV7-9 and J is TRBJ1-4; D may be TRBD1 (5 bases). The CDR3 runs to 13 residues. Germline V CDR1 and CDR2: SEHNR, FQNEAQ (reference sequence). V was trimmed by 10 bases and J by 3 bases, leaving 12 bases between them. The CDR3 DNA is TGTGCCACCGACCGGGACGCTAATGAAAAACTGTTTTTT. It translates to CATDRDANEKLFF.

Worth noting for this clonotype: A much larger clone is a single base away; this may be a read error. This rearrangement joins TRBV28 to TRBJ1-4; D call uncertain. The CDR3 length is 14 residues. The V gene lost 7 bases and the J gene lost 3 bases, with 12 bases spanning the gap. Germline CDR1 reads MDHEN; CDR2 reads SYDVKM. The CDR3 is CASTRTAPNEKLFF. CDR3 bases: TGTGCCAGCACCCGGACGGCACCTAATGAAAAACTGTTTTTT.

The J gene is TRBJ2-7, the V gene TRBV11-2, with 10 nucleotides matching TRBD2. This CDR3 has 17 amino acids. Trimming took 8 bases from V and 4 from J; bases not matched to a gene: 17. Germline lookup yields CDR1 SGHAT and CDR2 FQNNGV. This chain's CDR3 is CASGGVGLAGDKYEQYF. The CDR3 DNA reads as TGTGCCAGCGGGGGTGTAGGTCTAGCGGGAGATAAGTACGAGCAGTACTTC.

This clonotype occurred a few times. The chain links TRBV24-1 to TRBJ1-2; no reliable D call. The V gene lost 2 bases and the J gene lost 7 bases, with 16 bases spanning the gap. Germline values: CDR1 KGHDR, CDR2 SFDVKD. The CDR3 consists of 15 residues. For the CDR3, the DNA is TGTGCCACCAGTGATTCGTCCAAGGACTCCCGTGGCTACACCTTC. It yields the protein CATSDSSKDSRGYTF.

The table lists this clonotype with many counts. J is TRBJ2-7 and V is TRBV6-5, with 9 bases aligning to TRBD2. Germline CDR1 and CDR2: MNHEY and SVGAGI. V lost 2 bases, J lost 4 bases, and 12 bases stayed unmatched. The CDR3 spans 17 residues. CDR3 protein: CASSYPSIAGVPYEQYF. CDR3 nucleotide sequence: TGTGCCAGCAGTTACCCGTCGATAGCGGGGGTCCCATACGAGCAGTACTTC.